This T cell receptor beta chain emerged from a study of CD8+CD57+ T cells in acquired aplastic anemia. Study summary: Healthy donor CD4+ samples were sequenced to a depth that averaged roughly 10 million reads.

This clonotype was observed many times. V was shortened by 4 bases and J by 1 base, with 12 bases between the two germline ends. Germline CDR1 reads SGHRS; CDR2 reads YFSETQ. The CDR3 consists of 14 residues. Genomic DNA acted as the template from which TCR beta VDJ combination and CDR3 sequence profiling were carried out. From the reads, TCRdb called clonotypes with MiXCR, one entry per CDR3 protein. The table has 200,000 to 250,000 distinct CDR3 sequences, around 60% seen once. This chain links TRBV5-1 with TRBJ2-7; perhaps TRBD1 as D (5 bases). The source is a human donor in good health. The source material was sorted CD4+, CD8+, or CD8+CD57+ T cells (not recorded which) from PBMCs. The CDR3 DNA reads TGCGCCAGCAGCAGCCCAGGGTCGTCCTACGAGCAGTACTTC. Translating it yields CASSSPGSSYEQYF.